The clone carrying this T cell receptor (beta chain) was seen a few times. Looked up from germline, CDR1 is GTSNPN and CDR2 is SVGIG (reference sequence). This CDR3 spans 14 amino acids. The ends were cut back, 0 bases at V and 5 bases at J, with 12 bases in the middle. UMIs and sample barcodes were carried by the TCR alpha and TCR beta cDNA libraries that 5'RACE produced using constant-segment primers. TCRdb processed the 5' RACE reads anew with MiXCR; each CDR3 protein has one entry. Of around 310,000 distinct CDR3 sequences listed, approximately 14% were seen once; the top ten hold around a fifth. This entry belongs to a study of T-cell memory formation after mild COVID-19.

The sample was PBMCs or a T cell subset sorted from them (not recorded which). The gene calls are TRBV30 and TRBJ2-3; D unclear. This clonotype originated in a man aged 18 to 30 who had mild COVID-19 (a few samples of this study predate the infection). Cell type and time point are not known. For the CDR3, the DNA is TGTGCCTGGAGTGTACTGAACGACCGAGATACGCAGTATTTT. Residues: CAWSVLNDRDTQYF.